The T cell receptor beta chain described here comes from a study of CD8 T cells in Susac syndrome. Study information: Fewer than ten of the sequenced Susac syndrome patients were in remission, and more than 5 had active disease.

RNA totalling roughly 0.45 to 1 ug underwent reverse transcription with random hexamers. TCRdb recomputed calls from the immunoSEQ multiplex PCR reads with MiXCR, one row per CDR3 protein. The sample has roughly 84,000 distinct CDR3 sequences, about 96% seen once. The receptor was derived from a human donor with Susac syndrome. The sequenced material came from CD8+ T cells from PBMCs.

The CDR3 loop reads CASSLEGQQPQHF. Here the CDR3 DNA reads TGTGCCAGCAGCTTAGAGGGACAGCAGCCCCAGCATTTT. The rearrangement joins TRBV7-9 to TRBJ1-5; 7 nucleotides align to TRBD1. This CDR3 is 13 amino acids long. Trimming cost V 1 base and J 7 bases; bases outside gene matches: 1. Germline V gene lookup returns CDR1 SEHNR and CDR2 FQNEAQ (reference sequence).